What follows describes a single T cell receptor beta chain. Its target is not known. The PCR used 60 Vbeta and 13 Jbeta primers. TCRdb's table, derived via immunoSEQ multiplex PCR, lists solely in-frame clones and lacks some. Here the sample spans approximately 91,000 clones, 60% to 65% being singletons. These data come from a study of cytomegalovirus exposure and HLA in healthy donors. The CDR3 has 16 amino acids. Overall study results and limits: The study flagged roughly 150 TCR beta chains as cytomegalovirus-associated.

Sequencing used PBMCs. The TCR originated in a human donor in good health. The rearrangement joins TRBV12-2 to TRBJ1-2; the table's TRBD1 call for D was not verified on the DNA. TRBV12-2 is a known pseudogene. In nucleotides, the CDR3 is TGTGCAAGTCGCCACCTACATTTACAGGGAAACTATGGCTACACCTTC. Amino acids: CASRHLHLQGNYGYTF.